This record covers a single T cell receptor beta chain. Sequencing templates came from extracted RNA that was reverse transcribed into cDNA. Sequenced by immunoSEQ multiplex PCR; TCRdb stores in-frame clones only, minus some. Of roughly 200,000 clones listed, approximately 60% are singletons. The ends were cut back, 1 base at V and 3 bases at J, with 13 bases in the middle. CDR3 length: 15 amino acids. The germline V gene has CDR1 SEHNR and CDR2 FQNEAQ (reference sequence). The data were taken from a study of CD8+ T cells in alopecia areata. Study overall: In an open-label trial, patients got 5 to 10 mg tofacitinib twice daily.

Treatment specified: oral pan-JAK inhibitor, 5-10 mg twice daily. The sequencing used CD4+ T cells sorted from blood, collected at week 4, from a patient treated with tofacitinib. The sequence was obtained from a human donor with alopecia areata. V and J are TRBV7-9 and TRBJ2-7; a possible D gene is TRBD2 (6 bases). In DNA, the CDR3 is TGTGCCAGCAGCTTAGTATCTGGGGGGAACTACGAGCAGTACTTC. It translates to CASSLVSGGNYEQYF.